This T cell receptor (beta chain) originates from a study of identical twins (dated by TCRdb to the mid-2010s). At the level of the whole study: TCR alpha and beta repertoires from monozygotic twins, unrelated adults of various ages and cord blood were deep-sequenced to test whether fetal clonotypes persist. Replicate twin experiments were performed at different times using different library preparation protocols to rule out contamination.

The receptor library was made with 5' RACE. Sequencing used an Illumina HiSeq 2000. A universal primer binding site was added through template switching, and the final cDNA carried a unique molecular identifier so that TCR cDNA molecules could be counted accurately. Specific primers in the conserved constant-segment region were used to synthesize first-strand cDNA for the TCR alpha and beta chains. To control for contamination, every cDNA library was double barcoded, receiving both a SMART-Mk sample barcode and Illumina barcodes. Two successive PCR steps introduced TruSeq adapter sequences along with Illumina sample barcodes. The TCR alpha and beta cDNA libraries were sequenced on the Illumina HiSeq platform using custom primers. The authors' pipeline ran thus. Unique molecular identifiers were extracted from raw reads with MiGEC, and CDR3 positions were determined with MiXCR. Recombination models were inferred per individual with the repgenHMM and IGoR tools using an EM algorithm. The tcR package in R was used for shared clonotype analysis, with sharing normalized by the product of cloneset sizes. Out-of-frame nonproductive sequences were analyzed to study raw recombination free of thymic and clonal selection effects. In TCRdb, the public reads were trimmed at Q25 with fastp and aligned with MiXCR, with productive beta chains retained. For every CDR3 protein sequence, its rows merge into one entry that carries the most common genes and DNA. For this entry, the V and J calls and clone size follow TCRdb and not the study's own pipeline. Within this sample are about 890,000 distinct CDR3 sequences, with approximately 13% of them counted one time only. The leading ten clones occupy around 1.5% of the sample.

V is pared back by 1 base and J by 0 bases, with 16 bases lying between the germline termini. Measured from the cysteine to the phenylalanine, the CDR3 is 18 residues long. Only the CDR3 part of the read is kept: 54 bases, read in frame from the first base. CDR1 and CDR2 (SGHRS, YFSETQ) derive from the germline V gene. This clonotype was recorded a few times. This clone's antigen is unknown. Base qualities are not provided; no much larger clone lies one nucleotide away. Every donor was a healthy Caucasian. Three pairs of female monozygotic twins, all aged about 18 to 30 years, were included in the twin cohort. The RNA used for TCR libraries was isolated from peripheral blood mononuclear cells. The full study reports these points: Zero-insertion analyses could be partly confounded by invariant T cells such as MAIT and iNKT, although diverse VJ usage argued against such confounding for most clonotypes. In monozygotic twins, out-of-frame TCR alpha sharing was systematically underestimated by recombination models, although the models agreed with sharing between unrelated individuals. Compared with coincidental sharing between unrelated individuals, an excess of low generation-probability sequences was observed among out-of-frame TCR alpha sequences shared between twins. Fewer insertions were carried by abundant cord blood beta clonotypes, a similar but weaker trend appeared in young adult naive repertoires, and no such trend appeared in memory repertoires. The excess sharing between twins in beta out-of-frame sequences was weaker because fewer shared sequences reduced the signal-to-noise ratio. Because the same donors could not be followed over many years, the conclusions depended on cross-sectional statistical analysis.

These data also formed part of another study, on yellow fever vaccine responses in identical twins. The second study, in turn, reports: According to the authors, the vaccine-induced T cell response in identical twins seemed to be partly convergent and partly specific to each individual. Focusing on identical twins, the study followed the T cell clones that responded to the vaccine, and did so with precision.

The chain was built from TRBV5-1 and TRBJ1-4; TRBD1 could be the D gene, as 5 bases match. This clonotype was sampled from a woman under 30 in good health. The sample was PBMCs. The CDR3 sequence is CASSLSGGGSATNEKLFF. At the DNA level, the sequence is TGCGCCAGCAGCTTGTCGGGGGGAGGTTCTGCAACTAATGAAAAACTGTTTTTT.